The clone carrying this T cell receptor beta chain has at least ten counts. Its antigen remains unknown. This sample is drawn from a study of T cells in Graves' hyperthyroidism and ophthalmopathy. Study findings and constraints: Classification by a 13 V-J model distinguished ophthalmopathy from stable hyperthyroidism.

This CDR3 has 14 residues. Trimming removed 7 bases at V and 5 bases at J, with 17 bases between. The germline V gene encodes CDR1 SNHLY and CDR2 FYNNEI. What was amplified from RNA transcripts were TCR beta CDR3 regions. The primer set for the first-round RT-PCR of the TCR CDR3 was HTBI. TCRdb re-called the multiplex PCR reads through MiXCR, storing one row per CDR3 protein. The sample comprises hundreds of thousands of distinct CDR3 sequences, 46% of which are singletons, and approximately 8.2% rests with the top ten. This receptor was taken from a young woman with Graves' hyperthyroidism. The genes are TRBV2 and TRBJ2-5, with a tentative D call TRBD2 (6 bases). Sequenced input: peripheral blood or thyroid tissue (not recorded which). CDR3 protein: CASTPEGRSETQYF. As DNA, the CDR3 is TGTGCCAGCACTCCGGAGGGGAGATCGGAGACCCAGTACTTC.